A single sample gave rise to the 2 T cell receptor beta chains below, sequenced in a study of T cell responses to AZD1222 COVID-19 vaccine. Produced via immunoSEQ multiplex PCR; TCRdb's table is partial and in-frame only. The data hold 150,000 to 200,000 clones, with roughly 91% observed a single time. The material was peripheral blood, obtained on day 0 of AZD1222 vaccination. Source of these receptors: an adult in good health.

V usage is TRBV28 and J usage is TRBJ2-7, with D hard to call. CDR3 size: 16 residues. The germline gives CDR1 MDHEN, CDR2 SYDVKM. Between the trimmed V and J ends, which lost 4 bases and 3 bases, there was a span of 19 bases. The CDR3 loop reads CASSSQSGTPDYEQYF. In DNA, the CDR3 is TGTGCCAGCAGTTCCCAGTCAGGAACTCCCGACTACGAGCAGTACTTC.

This chain links TRBV20-1 with TRBJ1-1; possibly TRBD1 for D (6 bases). V lost 5 bases, J lost 11 bases, and 15 bases lay in between. This CDR3 is built from 11 residues. Germline V gives CDR1 DFQATT, CDR2 SNEGSKA (reference sequence). The CDR3 here is CSASQGPGAFF. As DNA, the CDR3 is TGCAGTGCTTCTCAGGGGCCTGGCGCTTTCTTT.